The 28 T cell receptor beta chains given below trace back to one sample, sequenced in a study of memory CD4+ T cells and cytomegalovirus serostatus. The sort gate was single viable CD3+CD4+CD8-CD45RO+ cells for memory CD4+ T cells. Sequencing was performed with immunoSEQ multiplex PCR; in TCRdb, only in-frame clones are kept and a portion is missing. The sample holds around 49,000 clones; 60% to 80% are singletons and the top ten take around 0.67%. The source material was memory CD4+ T cells from blood. These receptor sequences come from an adult in good health and CMV-seronegative.

The J gene is TRBJ2-1, the V gene TRBV6-6; TRBD1 aligns across 8 bases. CDR1 is MNHNY and CDR2 is SVGAGI in the germline V gene (reference sequence). The CDR3 covers 15 residues. V dropped 7 bases and J dropped 5; count of bases not matched to a gene: 10. The CDR3 sequence: CASTDGAGGNNEQFF. Written as DNA, the CDR3 is TGTGCCAGCACCGACGGGGCAGGGGGCAACAATGAGCAGTTCTTC.

This clone was found a few times. V is TRBV6-5 and J is TRBJ1-2; 11 bases agree with TRBD1. The CDR3 contains 12 residues. V was pared by 6 bases and J by 8 bases, with 2 bases of the junction left unmatched. Germline loops: CDR1 MNHEY, CDR2 SVGAGI. The CDR3 nucleotides are TGTGCCAGCAGAAGGACAGGGGGCGGCTACACCTTC. Its protein is CASRRTGGGYTF.

The CDR3 sequence: CASSDWDRRLSYEQYF. In nucleotides, the CDR3 is TGTGCCAGCAGTGACTGGGACAGGAGACTTTCCTACGAGCAGTACTTC. The chain combines TRBV6-4 with TRBJ2-7, with 8 bases lining up with TRBD1. After removal of 1 base from V and 1 base from J, the junction contained 6 bases not matched to a gene. Germline lookup yields CDR1 MRHNA and CDR2 SNTAGT. The CDR3 sequence is 16 residues long.

This chain links TRBV2 with TRBJ2-1; a possible D gene is TRBD2 (5 bases). There are 11 residues in the CDR3. V lost 5 bases, J lost 9 bases, and 8 bases lay in between. The V gene's germline CDR1 is SNHLY and CDR2 FYNNEI. The CDR3 DNA reads as TGTGCCAGCAGTCGAGGGAGTGAGCAGTTCTTC. Encoded protein: CASSRGSEQFF.

This sequence joins TRBV5-6 and TRBJ1-1; D is ambiguous. This CDR3 comprises 13 residues. Trimming stripped 0 bases from V and 4 bases from J, with 7 bases between. CDR1 and CDR2 (germline): SGHDT, YYEEEE. The CDR3 reads CASSLVGSTEAFF. The CDR3 region has the DNA TGTGCCAGCAGCTTGGTTGGGAGCACTGAAGCTTTCTTT.

The J gene is TRBJ2-1, the V gene TRBV10-3; perhaps D is TRBD1 or TRBD2 (5 bases each). With 3 bases removed from V and 9 bases from J, the gap between germline ends came to 12 bases. This CDR3 is built from 13 residues. The V gene's germline CDR1 is ENHRY and CDR2 SYGVKD. CDR3 sequence (DNA): TGTGCCATCAGTGAAGGGGACCTGGGTGAGCAGTTCTTC. It codes for CAISEGDLGEQFF.

The chain employs TRBV10-3 and TRBJ2-5; 13 bases fit TRBD2. The CDR3 runs to 15 residues. Germline CDR1 is ENHRY and CDR2 is SYGVKD. V was clipped by 8 bases and J by 5 bases; unmatched bases: 8. The CDR3 protein is CAIAGLAGVTETQYF. The CDR3, as DNA: TGTGCCATCGCCGGACTAGCGGGAGTCACCGAGACCCAGTACTTC.

This rearrangement joins TRBV5-4 to TRBJ2-3; possibly TRBD1 for D (6 bases). Germline lookup yields CDR1 SGHNT and CDR2 YYREEE (reference sequence). The germline V and J ends were trimmed by 4 bases and 4 bases, with 22 bases remaining between them. There are 17 residues in the CDR3. CDR3 coding DNA: TGTGCCAGCAGCCCAGGGCAGCGTGGGGGCGGGCCAGATACGCAGTATTTT. Encoded protein: CASSPGQRGGGPDTQYF. Full variable domain (rest looked up from reference TRBV5-4 and TRBJ2-3): ETGVTQSPTHLIKTRGQQVTLRCSSQSGHNTVSWYQQALGQGPQFIFQYYREEENGRGNFPPRFSGLQFPNYSSELNVNALELDDSALYLCASSPGQRGGGPDTQYFGPGTRLTVL.

V is TRBV19 and J is TRBJ2-1; 9 positions agree with TRBD1. Losses at the gene ends were 7 bases for V and 2 bases for J; bases not matched to a gene: 3. This CDR3 spans 14 amino acids. CDR1 LNHDA and CDR2 SQIVND come from the germline V gene (reference sequence). The CDR3: CASTRTGAYNEQFF. CDR3 sequence (DNA): TGTGCCAGTACCCGGACAGGGGCCTACAATGAGCAGTTCTTC.

This chain uses TRBV10-3 with TRBJ1-3, with D perhaps TRBD1 (6 bases). Per germline, CDR1 ENHRY and CDR2 SYGVKD. The CDR3 runs 13 residues. The V and J ends lost 7 bases and 2 bases respectively, with 9 bases between them. The CDR3 DNA follows: TGTGCCATCAACTCAGGGGCTGGAAACACCATATATTTT. This encodes CAINSGAGNTIYF.

The chain links TRBV6-5 to TRBJ2-3; D gene uncertain. The germline V and J ends were trimmed by 0 bases and 0 bases, with 10 bases remaining between them. This CDR3 is 16 amino acids long. Germline CDR1 and CDR2: MNHEY and SVGAGI. DNA for the CDR3: TGTGCCAGCAGTTACTCGCGGTTCTCTAGCACAGATACGCAGTATTTT. Translating gives CASSYSRFSSTDTQYF.

The rearrangement uses TRBV7-2 and TRBJ1-1; D gene uncertain. V lost 5 bases, J lost 4 bases, and 17 bases lay in between. The CDR3 extends over 15 amino acids. The germline V gene has CDR1 SGHTA and CDR2 FQGNSA. The CDR3 sequence is CASSTAPGMRTEAFF. The CDR3 nucleotides are TGTGCCAGCAGCACGGCCCCAGGTATGCGCACTGAAGCTTTCTTT.

The chain uses TRBV7-2 and TRBJ2-2; D possibly uses TRBD1 or TRBD2 (5 bases each). Trimming took 5 bases from V and 16 from J, leaving 20 bases between them. Germline lookup yields CDR1 SGHTA and CDR2 FQGNSA. The length of the CDR3 is 13 residues. The CDR3 nucleotides are TGTGCCAGCAGCCCAAATGGGGACCCTAGACCGTTTTTT. Amino acid sequence: CASSPNGDPRPFF.

V is TRBV11-2 and J is TRBJ2-2; D is uncertain. The V and J ends lost 7 bases and 2 bases respectively, with 8 bases between them. The CDR3 extends over 13 amino acids. The germline V gene encodes CDR1 SGHAT and CDR2 FQNNGV. DNA for the CDR3: TGTGCCAGCAATCTGCCTAACACCGGGGAGCTGTTTTTT. It specifies CASNLPNTGELFF.

V gene TRBV2 combines with J gene TRBJ2-3; 11 nucleotides align to TRBD2. The germline V gene encodes CDR1 SNHLY and CDR2 FYNNEI. Trimming cost V 6 bases and J 2 bases; bases outside gene matches: 7. This CDR3 is built from 16 residues. The CDR3 DNA is TGTGCCAGCAGCCCCGGGACTAGCGGACACACAGATACGCAGTATTTT. Residues: CASSPGTSGHTDTQYF.

This clone was counted between two and nine times. V is TRBV5-4 and J is TRBJ2-5; 8 nucleotides line up with TRBD1. This CDR3 is built from 14 residues. The trim removed 3 bases at V and 4 bases at J, leaving 5 bases unmatched. The germline CDR1 and CDR2 sequences are SGHNT and YYREEE (reference sequence). CDR3: CASSSTGGRETQYF. CDR3 DNA sequence: TGTGCCAGCAGCTCCACAGGGGGGCGAGAGACCCAGTACTTC.

The genes are TRBV7-6 and TRBJ1-2; 9 nucleotides align to TRBD1. The CDR3 totals 15 residues. Germline CDR1 and CDR2: SGHVS and FNYEAQ. The ends lost 4 bases at V and 6 bases at J; junction bases unmatched: 9. The CDR3 reads CASSSVVGQGDGYTF. CDR3 nucleotides: TGTGCCAGCAGCTCAGTGGTGGGACAGGGAGATGGCTACACCTTC.

The chain has TRBV19 and TRBJ2-6; D unresolved. The CDR3 totals 18 residues. Trimming removed 5 bases at V and 2 bases at J, with 19 bases between. Germline V gene lookup returns CDR1 LNHDA and CDR2 SQIVND (reference sequence). The CDR3 spells CASSLRGAQSTGANVLTF. In nucleotides, the CDR3 is TGTGCCAGTAGTCTACGTGGTGCCCAGAGTACTGGGGCCAACGTCCTGACTTTC. The full variable domain, completed using reference TRBV19 and TRBJ2-6, is DGGITQSPKYLFRKEGQNVTLSCEQNLNHDAMYWYRQDPGQGLRLIYYSQIVNDFQKGDIAEGYSVSREKKESFPLTVTSAQKNPTAFYLCASSLRGAQSTGANVLTFGAGSRLTVL.

The genes are TRBV28 and TRBJ2-7, with D maybe TRBD1 (6 bases). This CDR3 is built from 18 residues. V shed 5 bases and J shed 0 bases, with 23 bases lying between them. Per the germline V gene, CDR1 is MDHEN and CDR2 is SYDVKM. The CDR3 DNA reads as TGTGCCAGCAGTCCGACCGTATTCGCAGGGGCCACCTCCTACGAGCAGTACTTC. It encodes CASSPTVFAGATSYEQYF.

The genes are TRBV2 and TRBJ2-1, with a weak D call TRBD2 (6 bases). Germline-derived CDR1 and CDR2 are SNHLY and FYNNEI. Trimming pared 8 bases from V and 7 bases from J, leaving 18 bases between. The length of the CDR3 is 14 residues. CDR3 nucleotide sequence: TGTGCCAGCGGTGGGCCGAGGGCGGGGAATGAGCAGTTCTTC. Residues: CASGGPRAGNEQFF. The variable domain in full, with the rest retrieved from reference TRBV2 and TRBJ2-1, is EPEVTQTPSHQVTQMGQEVILRCVPISNHLYFYWYRQILGQKVEFLVSFYNNEISEKSEIFDDQFSVERPDGSNFTLKIRSTKLEDSAMYFCASGGPRAGNEQFFGPGTRLTVL.

The chain employs TRBV28 and TRBJ1-1, with 7 bases fitting TRBD1. This CDR3 region has 15 residues. CDR1 MDHEN and CDR2 SYDVKM come from the germline V gene. The ends lost 8 bases at V and 0 bases at J; junction bases unmatched: 9. The CDR3 spells CASPPGGTVNTEAFF. The CDR3 DNA sequence: TGTGCCAGCCCGCCGGGTGGGACAGTGAACACTGAAGCTTTCTTT.

This clone was counted between two and nine times. For the CDR3, the DNA is TGTGCCAGCAGCCCATTTGCAGGAAGCTTTGGCTACACCTTC. It codes for CASSPFAGSFGYTF. The chain is built from TRBV28 and TRBJ1-2, with D hard to call. In germline, CDR1 is MDHEN, CDR2 SYDVKM. This CDR3 has 14 amino acids. Trimming pared 6 bases from V and 7 bases from J, leaving 18 bases between.

The chain has TRBV2 and TRBJ1-2, with 7 bases identical to TRBD1. The germline CDR1 and CDR2 sequences are SNHLY and FYNNEI. The CDR3 length is 12 residues. Trimming cost V 11 bases and J 4 bases; bases outside gene matches: 7. The DNA of the CDR3 is TGTGCCGGAACAGGGGAAACCTATGGCTACACCTTC. Its protein product is CAGTGETYGYTF.

This clone rates as medium-sized (0.01 to 0.1%). The chain couples TRBV5-1 to TRBJ1-1, with TRBD1 as a possible D gene (5 bases). Germline V gene lookup returns CDR1 SGHRS and CDR2 YFSETQ. The CDR3 spans 15 residues. V was shortened by 0 bases and J by 0 bases, with 9 bases between the two germline ends. As DNA, the CDR3 is TGCGCCAGCAGCTTGGCAGGGTCATTGAACACTGAAGCTTTCTTT. Protein sequence: CASSLAGSLNTEAFF. The full variable domain, rest sourced from reference TRBV5-1 and TRBJ1-1, is KAGVTQTPRYLIKTRGQQVTLSCSPISGHRSVSWYQQTPGQGLQFLFEYFSETQRNKGNFPGRFSGRQFSNSRSEMNVSTLELGDSALYLCASSLAGSLNTEAFFGQGTRLTVV.

This chain connects TRBV5-5 to TRBJ1-4, with D maybe TRBD1 (5 bases). V lost 0 bases and J lost 3, with 9 bases in between. The CDR3 spans 15 residues. Per the germline V gene, CDR1 is SGHKS and CDR2 is YYEKEE (reference sequence). CDR3 DNA: TGTGCCAGCAGCTTGGTCGGGACGGCTAATGAAAAACTGTTTTTT. As protein: CASSLVGTANEKLFF.

A single count supports this clone. The chain recombines TRBV7-8 with TRBJ1-4; the D is unclear. This CDR3 is built from 13 residues. CDR1 is SGHVS, CDR2 FQNEAQ, per germline. V was clipped by 5 bases and J by 8 bases, with 12 bases between them. This chain's CDR3 is CASSPDVREKLFF. Written as DNA, the CDR3 is TGTGCCAGCAGCCCCGACGTGAGGGAAAAACTGTTTTTT.

CDR3 in DNA: TGTGCCAGCATAAGACTAGCGCGGCAGTACGAGCAGTACTTC. Its protein is CASIRLARQYEQYF. The chain couples TRBV2 to TRBJ2-7; 8 bases align to TRBD2. The CDR3 length is 14 residues. Per germline, CDR1 SNHLY and CDR2 FYNNEI. After removal of 7 bases from V and 4 bases from J, the junction contained 9 bases not matched to a gene.

This clone was seen just once. The CDR3 DNA reads TGTGCCAGCAGCACCCGGGACACTAAGAACACTGAAGCTTTCTTT. Protein: CASSTRDTKNTEAFF. This rearrangement joins TRBV5-7 to TRBJ1-1, with TRBD1 as a possible D gene (6 bases). TRBV5-7 is recorded as an ORF, its role being uncertain. With 4 bases removed from V and 1 base from J, the gap between germline ends came to 14 bases. The CDR3 is 15 residues long.